This T cell receptor (beta chain) was identified during a study of blood T cell repertoires in COVID-19. Germline loops: CDR1 MNHEY, CDR2 SVGAGI. This CDR3 spans 15 amino acids. Trimming took 9 bases from V and 0 from J, leaving 15 bases between them. This clone is a singleton in its sample. Original processing methods: Amplification with reference gene primers provided the estimates of nucleated cell counts. The table came from immunoSEQ multiplex PCR; TCRdb's copy has only in-frame clones and leaves some out. V and J calls and clone size are given by that table; D and trimming were obtained from the DNA. The data show about 68,000 clones, almost 85% seen once.

The chain has TRBV6-5 and TRBJ2-1, with D possibly being TRBD1 (7 bases). The origin of this receptor is a man in his fifties with acute or convalescent COVID-19. The sequencing sample was made of peripheral blood. The CDR3 is CASKSRGDSYNEQFF. DNA of the CDR3: TGTGCCAGTAAATCCAGGGGGGACTCCTACAATGAGCAGTTCTTC.